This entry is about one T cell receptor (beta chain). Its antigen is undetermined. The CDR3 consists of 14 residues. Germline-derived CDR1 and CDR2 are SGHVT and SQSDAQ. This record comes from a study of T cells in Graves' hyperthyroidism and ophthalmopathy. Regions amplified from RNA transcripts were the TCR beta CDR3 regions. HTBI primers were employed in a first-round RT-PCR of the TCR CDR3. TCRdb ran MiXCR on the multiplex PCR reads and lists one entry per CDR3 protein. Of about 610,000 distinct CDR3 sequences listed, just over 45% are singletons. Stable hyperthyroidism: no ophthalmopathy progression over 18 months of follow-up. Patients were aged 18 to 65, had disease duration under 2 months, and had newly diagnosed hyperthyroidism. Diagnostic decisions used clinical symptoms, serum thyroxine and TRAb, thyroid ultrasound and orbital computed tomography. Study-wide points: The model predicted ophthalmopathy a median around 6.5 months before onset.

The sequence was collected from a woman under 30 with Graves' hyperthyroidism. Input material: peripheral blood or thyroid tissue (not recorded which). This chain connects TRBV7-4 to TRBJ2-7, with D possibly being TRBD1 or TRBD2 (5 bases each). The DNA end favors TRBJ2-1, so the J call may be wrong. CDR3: CASHPGPSIHEQFF. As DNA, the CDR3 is TGTGCCAGCCATCCGGGACCCTCAATCCATGAGCAGTTCTTC.